This T cell receptor beta chain originates from a study of neurological immune-mediated disorders (dated by TCRdb to between 2019 and 2020). Turning to the overall study: Peripheral blood TCR-beta repertoires from patients with HTLV-I-associated myelopathy (HAM/TSP), patients with multiple sclerosis, and healthy controls were compared in the study using UMI-based sequencing. The approximately 96 TCR-beta libraries covered PBMC samples along with longitudinal samples, technical triplicates, and paired sorted CD4+ and CD8+ T-cell subsets. Longitudinal HAM/TSP donors and healthy donors each had 3 time-points at intervals of about 3-45 months. The cohort included 60 to 75 subjects: about 15 with HAM/TSP, about 34 with multiple sclerosis, and 20 healthy controls.

V is cut by 2 bases and J by 6 bases, and the space between the germline ends is 7 bases. Including the terminal cysteine and phenylalanine, the CDR3 comprises 11 residues. Only the CDR3 part of the read is kept: 33 bases, read in frame from the first base. The germline V gene sets CDR1 to SQVTM and CDR2 to ANQGSEA. cDNA synthesis used template-switch 5'RACE with a primer carrying a 10-nucleotide random unique molecular identifier tagging each TCR transcript. Every sequencing run covered 15-18 subjects and yielded more than 160 million TCR-beta sequences. The RNeasy kit was used to extract total RNA. The KAPA Real-time Library Amplification kit was used to amplify TCR-beta VDJ regions with primers targeting the TCR constant region and the 5'RACE anchor. Sample indexes and Illumina adaptors were added in a first PCR, and a second PCR then increased library yield. After Ampure bead purification, the TCR product of roughly 650 bp was size-selected on a 2% E-gel SizeSelection system. Library quality was checked on a Bioanalyzer, concentration was measured with Qubit, and libraries were quantified with the Kapa Library Quantification kit before pooling. An Illumina HiSeq 2500 was used to sequence the libraries paired-end at 2 x 150 bp. To increase sequence diversity, about 25-31% phiX was spiked into each library pool. In the authors' own workflow: Quality-filtered reads were processed with the UMI-based MiGEC pipeline, which removed over 75% of raw TCR sequences during error correction. VDJ genes were aligned to IMGT germline references, and each clonotype was defined by a unique CDR3 amino acid sequence together with V-J genes. Clonal expansion, Shannon diversity and CDR3 relatedness were evaluated with VDJtools (CalcPairwiseDistances, ClusterSamples), while phylogenetic trees were built in CLCbio workbench. Expanded clones were defined as having at least 8 unique UMIs, based on coefficient-of-variation modelling across technical triplicates. In-frame beta chains were kept once TCRdb had trimmed the public reads at Q25 with fastp and called clones with MiXCR. Every entry covers one CDR3 protein and lists the most common genes and DNA from its rows. These V and J calls originate from TCRdb's pipeline instead of the authors' own analysis. The sample table lists approximately 53,000 distinct CDR3 sequences, 8% to 10% of them with a count of one. The ten biggest clones cover more than 1.5% of the sample.

Notes on this clonotype: Its antigen has not been determined. Nothing much larger sits one base from this clone, and base qualities are not available.

In the paper's terms, the time point label means: longitudinal time-point 1 (baseline). Blood bank volunteers in Maryland, USA served as the healthy controls. Libraries from unsorted PBMCs were made from 2 million PBMCs kept in RNAlater at -80 degrees C until RNA extraction. PBMCs were separated from peripheral blood using Ficoll-Hypaque density gradient centrifugation and then cryopreserved in liquid nitrogen. General findings and caveats noted by the study authors: No identical CDR3 amino acid sequences were found to be shared among expanded clones across subjects, suggesting that TCR-beta repertoires were private in all groups. TCR clonal expansion was greatest in HAM/TSP patients and smallest in MS patients, who ranked below even healthy controls.

Sequencing used PBMCs. This TCR was sampled from a woman aged 40 to 50 in good health. The rearrangement joined TRBV29-1 to TRBJ1-2; no D gene call is confident. The DNA sequence reads TGCAGCGTTGAATGGGGAGATGGCTACACCTTC. Protein translation: CSVEWGDGYTF.